This is a list of T cell receptor beta chains from one sample in a study of blood T cell repertoires in COVID-19. Here immunoSEQ multiplex PCR was the method, and the copy in TCRdb shows in-frame clones only, minus some. Of fewer than 350,000 clones detected, around 87% appear once; the ten largest clones hold about 1.9%. Sequencing input: peripheral blood. These receptors all stem from a woman between 25 and 40 years old who had recovered from COVID-19. CDR3s include the opening cysteine and the closing phenylalanine or tryptophan. A D gene is named only where the DNA matches it firmly. Only some rows state a clone size, as once, few, many or a class for expanded clones.

TRBD1,NA,TRBJ2-3,TRBV7-9,CASSVGQILTDTQYF,TGTGCCAGCAGCGTGGGACAGATACTCACAGATACGCAGTATTTT
NA,NA,TRBJ1-1,TRBV5-1,CASSLVGGSRTEAFF,TGCGCCAGCAGCTTGGTTGGCGGGAGCCGCACTGAAGCTTTCTTT
NA,once,TRBJ2-7,TRBV6-5,CASSYSIIGGYEQYF,TGTGCCAGCAGTTACTCGATTATCGGGGGCTACGAGCAGTACTTC
TRBD1,NA,TRBJ2-5,TRBV7-8,CASSSGQGVGLWETQYF,TGTGCCAGCAGCAGCGGACAGGGTGTCGGCCTTTGGGAGACCCAGTACTTC
NA,NA,TRBJ2-5,TRBV5-8,CASSLDPPPTQGKGETQYF,TGTGCCAGCAGCTTGGACCCCCCCCCTACACAGGGAAAGGGAGAGACCCAGTACTTC
NA,NA,TRBJ2-7,TRBV19,CASSIGRRGYEQYF,TGTGCCAGTAGTATTGGGAGAAGAGGCTACGAGCAGTACTTC
NA,NA,TRBJ1-5,TRBV3-1/TRBV3-2,CASESGQVVNQPQHF,TGTGCCAGCGAATCGGGTCAAGTAGTAAATCAGCCCCAGCATTTT
TRBD2,NA,TRBJ2-3,TRBV18,CASSPGTSGGSRDTQYF,TGTGCCAGCTCACCGGGGACTAGCGGGGGGAGCAGAGATACGCAGTATTTT
NA,NA,TRBJ2-6,TRBV7-9,CASSQPRGANVLTF,TGTGCCAGCAGCCAACCCCGGGGGGCCAACGTCCTGACTTTC
TRBD2,NA,TRBJ2-7,TRBV4-2,CASSQSAGDTYEQYF,TGTGCCAGCAGCCAATCTGCGGGAGACACCTACGAGCAGTACTTC
NA,NA,TRBJ1-2,TRBV11-2,CASSATGLANYGYTF,TGTGCCAGCAGCGCCACAGGACTAGCTAACTATGGCTACACCTTC
NA,NA,TRBJ2-7,TRBV11-2,CASSGGLPPYEQYF,TGTGCCAGCAGCGGGGGCCTGCCCCCCTACGAGCAGTACTTC
NA,few,TRBJ1-5,TRBV7-2,CASSVRGHQPQHF,TGTGCCAGCAGCGTCAGGGGTCATCAGCCCCAGCATTTT
NA,NA,TRBJ2-7,TRBV2,CASSPDSLEQYF,TGTGCCAGCAGTCCGGACAGTCTCGAGCAGTACTTC
TRBD1,NA,TRBJ2-7,TRBV7-3,CASSPGGGPYEQYF,TGTGCCAGCAGCCCAGGGGGCGGCCCCTACGAGCAGTACTTC
TRBD1,NA,TRBJ1-2,TRBV28,CASSLTFGPGTARRGYTF,TGTGCCAGCAGTCTTACGTTTGGCCCAGGGACAGCCCGACGTGGCTACACCTTC
TRBD2,NA,TRBJ2-3,TRBV4-3,CASSQGLAGGISRTQYF,TGCGCCAGCAGCCAAGGGCTAGCGGGGGGGATATCACGTACGCAGTATTTT
NA,NA,TRBJ1-2,TRBV9,CASSDPGGGYTF,TGTGCCAGCAGCGACCCGGGGGGGGGCTACACCTTC
TRBD2,NA,TRBJ2-1,TRBV28,CASSFPLGLAAYNEQFF,TGTGCCAGCAGTTTCCCACTGGGGCTAGCGGCATACAATGAGCAGTTCTTC
TRBD1,once,TRBJ1-1,TRBV19,CASREGALTAFF,TGTGCCAGTAGGGAGGGGGCGTTAACGGCTTTCTTT
TRBD1,NA,TRBJ1-3,TRBV2,CASNRYRGSGNTIYF,TGTGCCAGCAATCGATACAGGGGCTCTGGAAACACCATATATTTT
NA,NA,TRBJ2-5,TRBV11-2,CASSSYTEETQYF,TGTGCCAGCAGTTCATATACCGAGGAGACCCAGTACTTC
NA,NA,TRBJ1-1,TRBV27,CASSFQGKAFF,TGTGCCAGCAGTTTCCAGGGTAAAGCTTTCTTT
NA,NA,TRBJ1-3,TRBV11-2,CASSARQVSGNTIYF,TGTGCCAGCAGCGCAAGACAAGTCTCTGGAAACACCATATATTTT
NA,NA,TRBJ2-7,TRBV5-5,CASSSQTSSYEQYF,TGTGCCAGCAGCTCCCAAACTAGTTCCTACGAGCAGTACTTC
NA,once,TRBJ1-2,TRBV4-1,CASSLNSGVNYGYTF,TGCGCCAGCAGCCTCAATTCCGGGGTAAACTATGGCTACACCTTC
TRBD1,once,TRBJ2-7,TRBV6-2/TRBV6-3,CASSRFLRGQGSSYEQYF,TGTGCCAGCAGCCGCTTTTTACGGGGACAGGGGTCTTCCTACGAGCAGTACTTC
NA,NA,TRBJ2-7,TRBV28,CASSFLSRASYEQYF,TGTGCCAGCAGTTTTCTCTCGCGGGCCTCCTACGAGCAGTACTTC
NA,NA,TRBJ2-1,TRBV5-6,CASSYRGEQFF,TGTGCCAGCAGTTATAGGGGTGAGCAGTTCTTC
TRBD1,NA,TRBJ1-2,TRBV3-1/TRBV3-2,CASSQKGQAYGYTF,TGTGCCAGCAGCCAAAAGGGACAGGCGTATGGCTACACCTTC
TRBD1,NA,TRBJ1-2,TRBV2,CASSIGTEYGYTF,TGTGCCAGCAGTATCGGGACAGAATATGGCTACACCTTC
TRBD1,NA,TRBJ2-7,TRBV7-6,CASSFGTASYEQYF,TGTGCCAGCAGCTTTGGGACAGCCTCCTACGAGCAGTACTTC
TRBD1,NA,TRBJ2-5,TRBV5-4,CASSWGDRGRFGETQYF,TGTGCCAGCAGCTGGGGAGACAGGGGGCGTTTTGGGGAGACCCAGTACTTC
NA,many,TRBJ2-7,TRBV11-2,CASSPLGRQSSYEQYF,TGTGCCAGCAGTCCCTTGGGCCGGCAAAGCTCCTACGAGCAGTACTTC
NA,NA,TRBJ1-1,TRBV11-2,CASSPDGRGLNTEAFF,TGTGCCAGCAGCCCTGATGGAAGGGGCCTTAACACTGAAGCTTTCTTT
NA,NA,TRBJ2-7,TRBV24-1,CATSDRDRPYEQYF,TGTGCCACCAGTGACCGAGACAGGCCCTACGAGCAGTACTTC
NA,NA,TRBJ2-1,TRBV23-1,CASSQETTYNEQFF,TGCGCCAGCAGTCAAGAGACAACCTACAATGAGCAGTTCTTC
NA,NA,TRBJ1-1,TRBV5-1,CASSSAGDHTEAFF,TGCGCCAGCAGCTCCGCAGGGGACCACACTGAAGCTTTCTTT
TRBD2,few,TRBJ2-1,TRBV25-1,CASNLAGYNEQFF,TGTGCCAGCAATCTAGCGGGGTACAATGAGCAGTTCTTC
TRBD1,NA,TRBJ1-1,TRBV28,CASSSSLGQGTKEAFF,TGTGCCAGCAGTTCCTCCCTGGGACAGGGGACAAAAGAAGCTTTCTTT
NA,NA,TRBJ1-2,TRBV20-1,CSAGDFKGYTF,TGCAGTGCTGGGGACTTTAAAGGCTACACCTTC
NA,NA,TRBJ2-2,TRBV27,CASSLQGAGELFF,TGTGCCAGCAGTTTACAGGGCGCCGGGGAGCTGTTTTTT
NA,NA,TRBJ2-6,TRBV9,CASSARGTGANVLTF,TGTGCCAGCAGCGCCCGGGGGACTGGGGCCAACGTCCTGACTTTC
TRBD2,NA,TRBJ2-3,TRBV5-1,CASSYSGDTDTQYF,TGCGCCAGCAGCTATAGCGGGGACACAGATACGCAGTATTTT
TRBD1,NA,TRBJ2-7,TRBV6-5,CASSFWTGEFYEQYF,TGTGCCAGCAGCTTTTGGACAGGGGAATTCTACGAGCAGTACTTC
TRBD1,NA,TRBJ2-5,TRBV29-1,CSVHEGTGQETQYF,TGCAGCGTTCACGAAGGGACAGGGCAAGAGACCCAGTACTTC
NA,NA,TRBJ2-7,TRBV11-2,CASSLERGLEQYF,TGTGCCAGCAGCTTAGAAAGGGGTCTCGAGCAGTACTTC
NA,NA,TRBJ1-2,TRBV28,CASSFLRSRYTF,TGTGCCAGCAGTTTTCTTCGGTCCCGCTACACCTTC
NA,NA,TRBJ1-3,TRBV6-5,CASSYSGRFSGNTIYF,TGTGCCAGCAGTTACTCCGGCAGGTTCTCTGGAAACACCATATATTTT
NA,NA,TRBJ2-2,TRBV10-3,CAAGSTGELFF,TGTGCCGCAGGCTCCACCGGGGAGCTGTTTTTT
NA,NA,TRBJ1-3,TRBV7-2,CASSPRTGSSGNTIYF,TGTGCCAGCAGCCCTCGGACCGGGAGCTCTGGAAACACCATATATTTT
NA,NA,TRBJ2-2,TRBV9,CASSPGRGRNGELFF,TGTGCCAGCAGCCCTGGCAGGGGCCGAAACGGGGAGCTGTTTTTT